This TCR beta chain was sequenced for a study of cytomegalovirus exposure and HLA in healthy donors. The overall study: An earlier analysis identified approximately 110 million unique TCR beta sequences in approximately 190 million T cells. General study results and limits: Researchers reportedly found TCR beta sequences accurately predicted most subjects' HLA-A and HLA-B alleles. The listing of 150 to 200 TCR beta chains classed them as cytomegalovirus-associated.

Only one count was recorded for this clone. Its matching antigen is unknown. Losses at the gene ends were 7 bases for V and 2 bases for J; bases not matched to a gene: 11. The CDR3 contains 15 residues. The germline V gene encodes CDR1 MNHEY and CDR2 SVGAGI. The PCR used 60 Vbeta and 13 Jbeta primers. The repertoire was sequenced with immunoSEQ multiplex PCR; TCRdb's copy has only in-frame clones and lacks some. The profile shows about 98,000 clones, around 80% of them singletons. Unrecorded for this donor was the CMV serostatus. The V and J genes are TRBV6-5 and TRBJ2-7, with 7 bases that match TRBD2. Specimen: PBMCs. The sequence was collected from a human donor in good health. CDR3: CASMPRSSGTYEQYF. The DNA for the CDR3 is TGTGCCAGCATGCCTAGGTCTAGCGGCACCTACGAGCAGTACTTC.